This T cell receptor (beta chain) is from a study of T-cell reconstitution after alpha-beta-depleted transplantation in children. Study results and caveats: T-cell counts and diversity were attributed mostly to newly produced T cells one year after transplant. As was reported, about two months after transplant, alpha-beta T cells came from several hundred expanded graft clones. Some patients showed high day-60 TCRbeta diversity, which derived from surviving recipient T cells and thymic progenitors.

V dropped 9 bases and J dropped 7; count of bases not matched to a gene: 7. The CDR3 length is 13 residues. CDR1 SGHTA and CDR2 FQGNSA come from the germline V gene. Points on this clonotype: Its antigen remains unknown.

It was with unique molecular identifiers that the TCRbeta library was prepared. TCRdb re-called the PCR reads with MiXCR, one entry per CDR3 protein. The profile shows fewer than 1 million distinct CDR3 sequences, about 16% of them singletons. The TCR originated in a male patient younger than 18 who had a stem cell transplant for acute lymphoblastic leukemia, so the T cells may come from the graft donor. The specimen comprised PBMCs, mostly from graft donor cells, sampled 360 days after TCRalphabeta/CD19-depleted stem cell transplant. This chain joins TRBV7-2 and TRBJ2-1, with 9 bases that match TRBD1. This CDR3 reads CARSGQGWNEQFF. In nucleotides, the CDR3 is TGTGCCAGATCGGGACAGGGTTGGAATGAGCAGTTCTTC.